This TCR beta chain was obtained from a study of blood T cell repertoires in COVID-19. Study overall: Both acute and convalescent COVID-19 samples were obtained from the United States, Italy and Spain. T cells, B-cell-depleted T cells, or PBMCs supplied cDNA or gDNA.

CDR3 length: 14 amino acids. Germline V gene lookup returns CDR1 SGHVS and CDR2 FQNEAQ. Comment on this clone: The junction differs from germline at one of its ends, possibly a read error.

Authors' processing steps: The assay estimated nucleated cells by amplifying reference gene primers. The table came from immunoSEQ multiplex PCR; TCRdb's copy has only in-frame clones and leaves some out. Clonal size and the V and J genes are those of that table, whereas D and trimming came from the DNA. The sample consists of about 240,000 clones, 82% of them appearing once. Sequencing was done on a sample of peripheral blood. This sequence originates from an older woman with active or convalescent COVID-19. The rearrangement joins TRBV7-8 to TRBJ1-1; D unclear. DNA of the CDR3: TGTGCCAGCAGCTACGGGAGCCAGCGAACTGAAGTTTTCTTT. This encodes CASSYGSQRTEVFF.